The clone carrying this T cell receptor beta chain was detected once. This record belongs to a study of blood T cell repertoires in COVID-19. Whole-study context: Sources were T cells, B-cell-depleted T cells, or PBMCs; the material itself was cDNA or gDNA.

The germline gives CDR1 SGHRS, CDR2 YFSETQ. The CDR3 is made up of 16 amino acids. The germline V and J ends were trimmed by 0 bases and 2 bases, with 9 bases remaining between them. Authors' processing steps: The assay estimated nucleated cells by amplifying reference gene primers. Clones were sequenced by immunoSEQ multiplex PCR, and TCRdb holds only the in-frame ones, with some missing. The D gene and trimming were derived from the DNA, and the V and J assignments and clone size from that table. The table shows 200,000 to 250,000 clones, with around nine tenths occurring only once. Source material: peripheral blood. The sequence came from a man aged 55 to 70 who had recovered from COVID-19. The V call is TRBV5-1, the J call TRBJ2-6, with no clear D. CDR3 coding DNA: TGCGCCAGCAGCTTGGCCGAGCAGGCTGGGGCCAACGTCCTGACTTTC. Translation gives CASSLAEQAGANVLTF.